One and the same sample provided the 30 T cell receptor beta chains below, sequenced in a study of T cells in Graves' hyperthyroidism and ophthalmopathy. Amplification yielded TCR beta CDR3 regions, with RNA transcripts as the source. Using the HTBI primer set, a first-round RT-PCR was run on the TCR CDR3. MiXCR was run by TCRdb on the multiplex PCR reads, yielding one entry per CDR3 protein. The table records some 760,000 distinct CDR3 sequences, 14% of them present only once. The sequencing input was blood. Every receptor here comes from a woman aged 18-29 years with Graves' hyperthyroidism.

The sample holds many counts of this clonotype. The chain links TRBV20-1 to TRBJ2-5, with D possibly being TRBD2 (6 bases). The CDR3 is made up of 12 amino acids. Germline-derived CDR1 and CDR2 are DFQATT and SNEGSKA (reference sequence). Trimming pared 6 bases from V and 4 bases from J, leaving 12 bases between. The CDR3 DNA reads TGCAGTGCGGCGGGACTTAGAGAGACCCAGTACTTC. Translation: CSAAGLRETQYF.

This clonotype was found many times. The chain employs TRBV6-5 and TRBJ2-1, with D perhaps being TRBD1 or TRBD2 (5 bases each). Trimming removed 0 bases from V and 6 bases from J, with 9 bases in between. The germline gives CDR1 MNHEY, CDR2 SVGAGI. The CDR3 sequence is 14 residues long. CDR3 amino acids: CASSYSGTPNEQFF. CDR3 coding DNA: TGTGCCAGCAGTTACTCTGGGACCCCCAATGAGCAGTTCTTC.

This clonotype occurred a few times. The V call is TRBV7-2, the J call TRBJ2-3; 9 bases map to TRBD2. With 2 bases clipped from V and 4 bases from J, the junction kept 7 bases outside the gene matches. There are 16 residues in the CDR3. Germline values: CDR1 SGHTA, CDR2 FQGNSA. DNA for the CDR3: TGTGCCAGCAGCTTAAAGGGACTAGCAAGTTCAGATACGCAGTATTTT. It codes for CASSLKGLASSDTQYF.

The chain joins TRBV18 to TRBJ2-7; 7 bases are shared with TRBD2. Germline V gene sequence: CDR1 KGHSH, CDR2 LQKENI. The CDR3 spans 14 residues. The ends lost 2 bases at V and 4 bases at J; junction bases unmatched: 5. The CDR3 spells CASSPRLSGYEQYF. The CDR3 coding sequence is TGTGCCAGCTCACCAAGGCTTAGCGGGTACGAGCAGTACTTC.

This clonotype was seen many times. The V gene is TRBV4-2, the J gene TRBJ2-3; 7 bases match TRBD1. The germline CDR1 and CDR2 sequences are LGHNA and YNFKEQ. With V trimmed by 3 bases and J by 0 bases, 6 bases remained unmatched. The CDR3 totals 16 residues. The CDR3 DNA reads TGTGCCAGCAGCCAGGCCCGGGACAGTAGCACAGATACGCAGTATTTT. This translates into CASSQARDSSTDTQYF.

In this sample, this clonotype turned up many times. The chain carries TRBV6-5 and TRBJ2-1, with 9 bases aligning to TRBD1. Germline CDR1 is MNHEY and CDR2 is SVGAGI. The V gene end was trimmed by 0 bases and the J gene end by 2 bases; junction bases not matched to a gene: 11. CDR3 length: 19 amino acids. CDR3 in amino acids: CASSYSIGQGRSPYNEQFF. DNA for the CDR3: TGTGCCAGCAGTTACTCGATTGGACAGGGGAGGTCTCCCTACAATGAGCAGTTCTTC.

This clonotype was seen many times. The chain links TRBV19 to TRBJ2-5; TRBD2 agrees at 7 bases. Germline CDR1 and CDR2: LNHDA and SQIVND (reference sequence). CDR3 size: 16 residues. V trimming: 4 bases; J trimming: 5 bases; junction bases outside the gene matches: 13. The CDR3 spells CASSRRPGRTAETQYF. The CDR3 DNA reads as TGTGCCAGTAGTAGACGCCCCGGGAGGACGGCGGAGACCCAGTACTTC.

This clonotype has a count of ten or more. CDR3 sequence: CASSLRTGSYNEQFF. The DNA of the CDR3 is TGTGCCAGCAGCCTACGGACAGGGTCCTACAATGAGCAGTTCTTC. The V and J genes are TRBV11-2 and TRBJ2-1; 8 bases are shared with TRBD1. The CDR3 totals 15 residues. Trimming removed 5 bases from V and 1 base from J; junction bases left unmatched: 4. The V gene's germline CDR1 is SGHAT and CDR2 FQNNGV.

The chain uses TRBV10-3 and TRBJ2-1; D remains unclear. CDR1 is ENHRY, CDR2 SYGVKD, per germline. The V and J ends lost 6 bases and 5 bases respectively, with 11 bases between them. This CDR3 is built from 13 residues. The CDR3 loop is CAISLSLNNEQFF. In DNA form, the CDR3 reads TGTGCCATCAGCCTGAGTCTAAACAATGAGCAGTTCTTC.

This clonotype came up many times. The chain recombines TRBV7-9 with TRBJ1-1; D gene ambiguous. The V end lost 6 bases, the J end lost 5 bases, and 16 bases lay between the germline ends. In germline, CDR1 is SEHNR, CDR2 FQNEAQ (reference sequence). The length of the CDR3 is 14 residues. CDR3 loop: CASSYGRLLTEAFF. The DNA for the CDR3 is TGTGCCAGCAGTTATGGACGTTTGTTAACTGAAGCTTTCTTT.

This clonotype was detected ten times or more. The V gene is TRBV18, the J gene TRBJ2-3, with TRBD2 identical over 7 bases. J was trimmed by 3 bases and V by 0 bases; bases with no gene match: 6. This CDR3 comprises 16 residues. Germline V CDR1 and CDR2: KGHSH, LQKENI. The CDR3 region is CASSPPGGSVTDTQYF. CDR3 coding DNA: TGTGCCAGCTCACCACCCGGCGGGAGTGTAACAGATACGCAGTATTTT.

This clonotype was observed a handful of times. V gene TRBV4-1 combines with J gene TRBJ1-6; no reliable D call. With 3 bases removed from V and 7 bases from J, the gap between germline ends came to 7 bases. There are 13 residues in the CDR3. The germline gives CDR1 MGHRA, CDR2 YSYEKL. In DNA form, the CDR3 reads TGCGCCAGCAGCCACATGGGGAATTCACCCCTCCACTTT. It codes for CASSHMGNSPLHF.

This clonotype was picked up a small number of times. J is TRBJ1-1 and V is TRBV4-3; TRBD1 matches at 11 bases. J gave up 5 bases and V 3 bases, and 2 bases lay outside the gene matches. The CDR3 loop spans 14 amino acids. The germline V gene encodes CDR1 LGHNA and CDR2 YSLEER. The CDR3 DNA is TGCGCCAGCAGCCAGCGGGACAGGGGGACTGAAGCTTTCTTT. This codes for CASSQRDRGTEAFF.

This clonotype was seen at least ten times. This chain joins TRBV11-2 and TRBJ2-1, with D possibly TRBD1 on 5 matching bases. This CDR3 has 15 residues. V dropped 10 bases and J dropped 7 bases, with 23 bases sitting between them. Germline V gene data show CDR1 as SGHAT and CDR2 as FQNNGV. The CDR3 DNA sequence: TGTGCCAACAGATTCCCCGGACACCCCCGGAATGAGCAGTTCTTC. Translated: CANRFPGHPRNEQFF.

The chain joins TRBV7-2 to TRBJ2-7; D perhaps matches TRBD2 (6 bases). The CDR3 sequence is 14 residues long. Per germline, CDR1 SGHTA and CDR2 FQGNSA. V was cut by 5 bases and J by 0 bases, with 11 bases left in between. CDR3 in amino acids: CASSQRGFSYEQYF. CDR3 sequence (DNA): TGTGCCAGCAGCCAACGGGGGTTCTCCTACGAGCAGTACTTC.

This clonotype has at least ten counts. This rearrangement joins TRBV20-1 to TRBJ1-5; TRBD1 matches 10 bases. V was clipped by 0 bases and J by 4 bases; unmatched bases: 6. The CDR3 length is 16 residues. CDR1 and CDR2 from the germline V gene are DFQATT and SNEGSKA (reference sequence). DNA of the CDR3: TGCAGTGCTAGAGACTCCGGGACAGGGGCTAATCAGCCCCAGCATTTT. Translating it yields CSARDSGTGANQPQHF.

This clonotype has just one count. The DNA for the CDR3 is TGTGCCAGCAGCTTAGCCCTCGGGGTGGGGAGTCAGGGGGCCAACGTCCTGACTTTC. Protein product: CASSLALGVGSQGANVLTF. The V call is TRBV7-8, the J call TRBJ2-6; D is perhaps TRBD2 (5 bases). V shed 0 bases and J shed 4 bases, with 19 bases lying between them. CDR1 and CDR2 from the germline V gene are SGHVS and FQNEAQ. The CDR3 has 19 amino acids.

V usage is TRBV6-1 and J usage is TRBJ2-1; D is possibly TRBD1 (5 bases). V was trimmed by 8 bases and J by 4 bases, leaving 12 bases between them. The CDR3 has 13 amino acids. Germline V lookup: CDR1 MNHNS, CDR2 SASEGT. In DNA, the CDR3 is TGTGCCAGCCTTTATGACAGTTACAATGAGCAGTTCTTC. It encodes CASLYDSYNEQFF.

This clonotype was seen only a few times. This chain links TRBV20-1 with TRBJ1-6; D unresolved. The CDR3 extends over 17 amino acids. Per the germline V gene, CDR1 is DFQATT and CDR2 is SNEGSKA (reference sequence). The V and J ends lost 0 bases and 7 bases respectively, with 19 bases between them. CDR3 protein: CSARDFGEEGRNSPLHF. DNA of the CDR3: TGCAGTGCTAGAGATTTTGGGGAAGAAGGCCGAAATTCACCCCTCCACTTT.

This clonotype showed up many times. This chain joins TRBV7-9 and TRBJ1-1, with TRBD1 matching 7 bases. CDR3 size: 15 residues. Germline-derived CDR1 and CDR2 are SEHNR and FQNEAQ (reference sequence). Germline trimming cut 1 base from V and 3 bases from J; bases unmatched to any gene: 5. The DNA for the CDR3 is TGTGCCAGCAGCTTAGGGGACAGATTCGACACTGAAGCTTTCTTT. This encodes CASSLGDRFDTEAFF.

The chain couples TRBV3-1 to TRBJ2-1, with 9 bases fitting TRBD2. V shed 1 base, J shed 6 bases, and the junction held 7 bases outside the gene matches. This CDR3 is built from 16 residues. The germline V gene encodes CDR1 LGHDT and CDR2 YNNKEL (reference sequence). CDR3 DNA sequence: TGTGCCAGCAGCCAAGGAGATAGCGGGGGCCCCAATGAGCAGTTCTTC. The encoded protein is CASSQGDSGGPNEQFF.

The J gene is TRBJ2-7, the V gene TRBV10-3, with D possibly TRBD2 on 7 matching bases. Per germline, CDR1 ENHRY and CDR2 SYGVKD. The CDR3 has 15 residues. V lost 3 bases, J lost 1 base, and 13 bases lay in between. CDR3 amino acids: CAISDLGGGSYEQYF. CDR3 nucleotides: TGTGCCATCAGTGACTTAGGGGGAGGGTCCTACGAGCAGTACTTC.

This sequence joins TRBV7-2 and TRBJ1-4, with 7 bases matching TRBD1. Germline CDR1 SGHTA, CDR2 FQGNSA. CDR3 length: 16 amino acids. V shed 2 bases and J 7 bases; nucleotides not matched to a gene: 10. The chain's CDR3 is CASSLNPGRGPEKLFF. Written as DNA, the CDR3 is TGTGCCAGCAGCTTAAATCCGGGGAGGGGGCCTGAAAAACTGTTTTTT.

In its sample, this clonotype was seen many times. The chain has TRBV5-1 and TRBJ2-7; 9 nucleotides line up with TRBD1. V trimming: 5 bases; J trimming: 0 bases; junction bases outside the gene matches: 6. Germline CDR1 is SGHRS and CDR2 is YFSETQ. The CDR3 has 15 amino acids. Here the CDR3 reads CASSTGGLPSYEQYF. The CDR3 nucleotides read TGCGCCAGCAGTACAGGGGGCTTGCCCTCCTACGAGCAGTACTTC.

CDR3 coding DNA: TGTGCCAGCAGCCGAAGCATAGCCACAGGGGGCCGCAATGAGCAGTTCTTC. Its protein product is CASSRSIATGGRNEQFF. This chain connects TRBV13 to TRBJ2-1; 9 bases map to TRBD1. The ends lost 5 bases at V and 6 bases at J; junction bases unmatched: 14. The CDR3 loop spans 17 amino acids. Germline V lookup: CDR1 PRHDT, CDR2 FYEKMQ (reference sequence). The whole variable domain, filled in from reference TRBV13 and TRBJ2-1, reads AAGVIQSPRHLIKEKRETATLKCYPIPRHDTVYWYQQGPGQDPQFLISFYEKMQSDKGSIPDRFSAQQFSDYHSELNMSSLELGDSALYFCASSRSIATGGRNEQFFGPGTRLTVL.

The table lists this clonotype with a few counts. The chain joins TRBV2 to TRBJ2-7, with 10 bases identical to TRBD1. The length of the CDR3 is 15 residues. V trimming: 6 bases; J trimming: 4 bases; junction bases outside the gene matches: 9. Germline V gene lookup returns CDR1 SNHLY and CDR2 FYNNEI. The CDR3 region has the DNA TGTGCCAGCAGCGAACTCCGGGACAGGGGTTACGAGCAGTACTTC. Translation gives CASSELRDRGYEQYF. Full variable domain (remainder filled in from reference TRBV2 and TRBJ2-7): EPEVTQTPSHQVTQMGQEVILRCVPISNHLYFYWYRQILGQKVEFLVSFYNNEISEKSEIFDDQFSVERPDGSNFTLKIRSTKLEDSAMYFCASSELRDRGYEQYFGPGTRLTVT.

In its sample, this clonotype was seen many times. The rearrangement links TRBV24-1 to TRBJ2-1; possibly TRBD2 for D (5 bases). Germline loops: CDR1 KGHDR, CDR2 SFDVKD. V lost 4 bases and J lost 12, with 18 bases in between. The CDR3 loop spans 14 amino acids. CDR3 protein: CATSESTPGSGQFF. DNA for the CDR3: TGTGCCACCAGTGAGTCCACTCCGGGGTCGGGGCAGTTCTTC.

At least ten counts were recorded for this clonotype. This chain connects TRBV7-2 to TRBJ2-1, with TRBD1 matching over 9 bases. The ends lost 5 bases at V and 4 bases at J; junction bases unmatched: 9. The CDR3 runs 16 residues. Germline CDR1 reads SGHTA; CDR2 reads FQGNSA. The CDR3 DNA sequence: TGTGCCAGCAGCCCTTCCGGGACAGGGTCTTACAATGAGCAGTTCTTC. Translating it yields CASSPSGTGSYNEQFF.

The CDR3 is CASSKTRTYEQYF. The CDR3 DNA reads as TGTGCCAGCTCAAAGACTAGAACCTACGAGCAGTACTTC. The J gene is TRBJ2-7, the V gene TRBV18; the D gene is possibly TRBD2 (6 bases). This CDR3 has 13 amino acids. V lost 5 bases to trimming and J lost 2 bases, with 10 bases between them. CDR1 is KGHSH, CDR2 LQKENI, per germline.

This clonotype was detected many times. V gene TRBV7-9 combines with J gene TRBJ2-1; D possibly matches TRBD1 or TRBD2 (6 bases each). CDR1 SEHNR and CDR2 FQNEAQ come from the germline V gene (reference sequence). Trimming cost V 8 bases and J 4 bases, with 15 bases left between them. There are 14 residues in the CDR3. This chain's CDR3 is CASFRGLTYNEQFF. The CDR3 DNA is TGTGCCAGCTTTCGGGGGCTGACGTACAATGAGCAGTTCTTC.